This T cell receptor (beta chain) was sequenced in a study of blood T cell repertoires in COVID-19 (dated by TCRdb to 2020 to 2022). At the level of the whole study: Collaborator samples came from the United States, Italy and Spain and covered acute and convalescent phases of COVID-19. The prospective study material was composed of cDNA or gDNA derived from T cells, B-cell-depleted T cells, or PBMCs. The dataset comprised deeply sampled blood TCRbeta repertoires from subjects exposed to, actively infected with, or recovered from COVID-19. A freely available public database, intended as a resource for researchers studying the immune response to SARS-CoV-2, is where the repertoires were released. The samples were drawn from the first 160 participants of the ongoing ImmuneRACE study and from 1,254 subjects provided by 6 global collaborators. The sample metadata nearly always contained a de-identified subject ID, COVID-19 status, age in years and sex. HLA class I and class II types, where available, came from metadata supplied by the sample provider rather than from assay-based typing. General study outcomes and caveats: How much clinical and demographic metadata was included differed by source and by participant, and the metadata was provided uncurated.

The germline V gene specifies SGHDT as CDR1 and YYEEEE as CDR2. V and J are truncated by 5 bases and 7 bases respectively, leaving an intervening sequence of 13 bases. The CDR3 runs 12 amino acids, cysteine and valine included. Only CDR3 DNA is held: 36 bases, read in frame from base 1. Each collaborating institution followed its own protocols to collect whole blood in K2EDTA tubes. For TCRbeta analysis, collaborators shipped samples as frozen whole blood, isolated PBMCs, or DNA extracted from either of those sample types. To note about this clone: Its antigen remains unidentified. No base qualities exist here, and no much larger clone lies one base off it.

TCRbeta CDR3 regions were amplified from genomic DNA using the immunoSEQ Assay, a bias-controlled multiplex PCR. The authors processed their data as follows. Within the assay, amplification of reference gene primers was used to estimate how many nucleated cells each sample contained. To quantify the absolute abundance of each unique TCRbeta CDR3 rearrangement, sequence reads were collapsed and filtered. Productive Simpson clonality was computed per sample as the square root of Simpson's diversity index over productive rearrangements. Entries here come from immuneACCESS through TCRdb and include only in-frame sequences with V and J called. Some clones fail to appear in such tables; in the studies checked, an unresolved V gene covers under half of the shortfall, and the cause of the remainder is unknown. V and J calls and clone size are copied from that table; D and trimming were computed from the DNA. The sample table shows about 65,000 clones, and 85% to 95% are seen once. The top ten clones comprise about 2.6% of the sample.

The receptor comes from a man between 70 and 80 years old with active COVID-19. The rearranged segments are TRBV5-6 and TRBJ2-7; TRBD1 could be the D gene, as 5 bases match. Sequences were obtained from peripheral blood. The nucleotide sequence reads as follows: TGTGCCAGCAGTTTTTCAGGGTCGGAGCAGTACGTC. This translates into CASSFSGSEQYV.